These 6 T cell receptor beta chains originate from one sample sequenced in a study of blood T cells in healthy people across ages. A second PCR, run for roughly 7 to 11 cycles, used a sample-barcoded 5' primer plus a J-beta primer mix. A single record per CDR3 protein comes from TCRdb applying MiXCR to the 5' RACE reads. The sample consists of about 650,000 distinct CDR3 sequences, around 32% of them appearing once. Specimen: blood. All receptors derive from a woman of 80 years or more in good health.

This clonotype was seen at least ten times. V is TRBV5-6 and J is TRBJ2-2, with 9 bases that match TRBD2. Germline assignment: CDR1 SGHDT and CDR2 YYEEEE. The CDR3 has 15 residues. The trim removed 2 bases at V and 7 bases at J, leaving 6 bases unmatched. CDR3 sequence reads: CASSLQRGEHGELFF. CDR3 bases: TGTGCCAGCAGCTTACAGCGGGGGGAGCACGGGGAGCTGTTTTTT.

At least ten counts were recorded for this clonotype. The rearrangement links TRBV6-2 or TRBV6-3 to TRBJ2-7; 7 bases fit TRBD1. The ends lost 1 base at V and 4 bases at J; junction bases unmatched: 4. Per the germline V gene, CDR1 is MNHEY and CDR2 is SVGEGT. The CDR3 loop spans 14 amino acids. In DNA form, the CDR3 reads TGTGCCAGCAGTTACTTGGGACAGAGATACGAGCAGTACTTC. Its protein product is CASSYLGQRYEQYF.

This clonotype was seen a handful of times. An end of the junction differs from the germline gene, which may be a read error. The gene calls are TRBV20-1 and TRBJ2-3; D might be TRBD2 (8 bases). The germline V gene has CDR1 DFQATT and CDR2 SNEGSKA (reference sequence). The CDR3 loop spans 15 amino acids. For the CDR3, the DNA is TGCAGTGCTAGAGATCGGCGCGGGGGGACAGATGCGCAGTATTTT. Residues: CSARDRRGGTDAQYF.

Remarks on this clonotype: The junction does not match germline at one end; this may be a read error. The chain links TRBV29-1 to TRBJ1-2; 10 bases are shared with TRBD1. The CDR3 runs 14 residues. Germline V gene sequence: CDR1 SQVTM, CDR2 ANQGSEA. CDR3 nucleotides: TGCAGCGTTCACTATTCCGGGACAGGGGATGGCTACACCTTT. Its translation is CSVHYSGTGDGYTF. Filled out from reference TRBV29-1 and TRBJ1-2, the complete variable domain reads SAVISQKPSRDICQRGTSLTIQCQVDSQVTMMFWYRQQPGQSLTLIATANQGSEATYESGFVIDKFPISRPNLTFSTLTVSNMSPEDSSIYLCSVHYSGTGDGYTFGSGTRLTVV.

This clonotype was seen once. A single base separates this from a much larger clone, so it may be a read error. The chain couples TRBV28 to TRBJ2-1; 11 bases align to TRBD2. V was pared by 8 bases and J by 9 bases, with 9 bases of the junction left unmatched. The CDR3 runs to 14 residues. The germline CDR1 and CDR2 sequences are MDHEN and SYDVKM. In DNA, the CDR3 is TGTGCCAGCGTTAGCGGGGGGGCCGGAGGTGAGCAGTTCTTC. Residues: CASVSGGAGGEQFF.

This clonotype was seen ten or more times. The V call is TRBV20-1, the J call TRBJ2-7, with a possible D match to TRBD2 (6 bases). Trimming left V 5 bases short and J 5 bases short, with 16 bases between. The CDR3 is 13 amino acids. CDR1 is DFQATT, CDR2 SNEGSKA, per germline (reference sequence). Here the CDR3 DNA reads TGCAGTGCTCCCGGGACTCTCGCCGACGAGCAGTACTTC. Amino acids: CSAPGTLADEQYF.